Following are 23 T cell receptor beta chains from one sample sequenced in a study of blood T cells in healthy people across ages. A J-beta primer mix and a sample-barcoded 5' primer were used in a second PCR of about 7 to 12 cycles. TCRdb analysed the 5' RACE reads with MiXCR anew, one entry per CDR3 protein. The profile shows about 700,000 distinct CDR3 sequences, roughly 32% of them singletons. The sample taken for sequencing was blood. All receptors derive from a woman aged 80 or over in good health.

The chain couples TRBV9 to TRBJ1-1; D ambiguous. The germline V gene encodes CDR1 SGDLS and CDR2 YYNGEE. The V end was cut by 0 bases, the J end by 1 base, with 13 bases between. The CDR3 spans 16 residues. CDR3 bases: TGTGCCAGCAGCGTAGAGCTAGGACCGCGGAACACTGAAGCTTTCTTT. This gives the protein CASSVELGPRNTEAFF.

This clonotype was counted at least ten times. J is TRBJ1-2 and V is TRBV7-2, with a weak D call TRBD1 (5 bases). This CDR3 contains 15 residues. The V and J ends lost 0 bases and 2 bases respectively, with 10 bases between them. Germline V gene data show CDR1 as SGHTA and CDR2 as FQGNSA. The CDR3 reads CASSLAGLANYGYTF. For the CDR3, the DNA is TGTGCCAGCAGCTTAGCGGGACTTGCCAACTATGGCTACACCTTC.

The chain uses TRBV7-3 and TRBJ2-7; maybe TRBD2 (5 bases). The end of the DNA is better explained by TRBJ2-5, so the J call may be wrong. Germline CDR1 SGHTA, CDR2 FQGTGA. This CDR3 is 13 amino acids long. The CDR3 nucleotides read TGTGCCAGCAGCCCAACCACTGCGGGGACCCAGTACTTC. Translation: CASSPTTAGTQYF.

About this clonotype: A clone one base away is much larger, so this may be a read error. The genes are TRBV7-2 and TRBJ2-6, with D possibly TRBD1 on 5 matching bases. CDR1 is SGHTA and CDR2 is FQGNSA in the germline V gene. The CDR3 is 16 amino acids. V lost 2 bases and J lost 2, with 10 bases in between. The CDR3 coding sequence is TGTGCCAGCAGCTTACCGGTAGGGGCTGGGGCCAACGTCCTGACTTTC. Translation: CASSLPVGAGANVLTF.

This clonotype was seen repeatedly, ten times or more. The CDR3 nucleotides are TGTGCCAGCTCACCACGACAGAGTACCTACAATGAGCAGTTCTTC. It codes for CASSPRQSTYNEQFF. The V gene is TRBV18, the J gene TRBJ2-1; D is perhaps TRBD1 (5 bases). The CDR3 has 15 residues. Germline V gene lookup returns CDR1 KGHSH and CDR2 LQKENI. V was cut by 1 base and J by 2 bases, with 9 bases left in between.

This clonotype was found a few times. A much larger clone differs from this one at a single base, so this may be a read error. J is TRBJ2-7 and V is TRBV20-1; no clear D gene. The germline V gene encodes CDR1 DFQATT and CDR2 SNEGSKA (reference sequence). The CDR3 spans 11 residues. The CDR3 region is CRASSGHEQYF. CDR3 sequence (DNA): TGCAGGGCTAGTTCTGGTCACGAGCAGTACTTC.

This clonotype was detected many times. The chain uses TRBV5-1 and TRBJ2-5; 11 nucleotides line up with TRBD2. The CDR3 is 15 amino acids. Per the germline V gene, CDR1 is SGHRS and CDR2 is YFSETQ. J lost 0 bases, V lost 9 bases, and 7 bases had no gene match. CDR3 coding DNA: TGCGCCACCACCGTAGCGGGGGGGAACCAAGAGACCCAGTACTTC. Its translation is CATTVAGGNQETQYF.

Within the sample, this clonotype is medium-sized. The genes are TRBV4-1 and TRBJ2-1; TRBD2 matches at 9 bases. CDR3 size: 19 residues. Per germline, CDR1 MGHRA and CDR2 YSYEKL. The V and J ends lost 0 bases and 0 bases, in that order; junction bases with no gene match: 9. The CDR3 DNA follows: TGCGCCAGCAGCCAAGATGCAGCGGGGGGCCTAAACTCCTACAATGAGCAGTTCTTC. Protein sequence: CASSQDAAGGLNSYNEQFF.

This chain uses TRBV5-1 with TRBJ1-2; D call uncertain. Germline-derived CDR1 and CDR2 are SGHRS and YFSETQ. The CDR3 is 13 residues long. Trimming left V 2 bases short and J 1 base short, with 6 bases between. CDR3 DNA sequence: TGCGCCAGCAGCTTTGGGGATAACTATGGCTACACCTTC. Its protein is CASSFGDNYGYTF.

At least ten counts were recorded for this clonotype. This chain links TRBV30 with TRBJ2-1, with D perhaps being TRBD1 or TRBD2 (6 bases each). Germline V lookup: CDR1 GTSNPN, CDR2 SVGIG (reference sequence). The CDR3 has 13 residues. V was pared by 2 bases and J by 7 bases, with 12 bases between. The CDR3 loop is CAWSRGRWNEQFF. CDR3 in DNA: TGTGCCTGGAGTCGGGGGCGATGGAATGAGCAGTTCTTC. The complete variable domain, with remaining parts taken from reference TRBV30 and TRBJ2-1, reads SQTIHQWPATLVQPVGSPLSLECTVEGTSNPNLYWYRQAAGRGLQLLFYSVGIGQISSEVPQNLSASRPQDRQFILSSKKLLLSDSGFYLCAWSRGRWNEQFFGPGTRLTVL.

The chain has TRBV9 and TRBJ2-1; 8 bases fit TRBD2. This CDR3 contains 14 residues. Germline CDR1 reads SGDLS; CDR2 reads YYNGEE. V lost 0 bases and J lost 4; bases outside the gene matches: 0. The CDR3 DNA follows: TGTGCCAGCAGCGTAGTAGCGGGATACAATGAGCAGTTCTTC. It codes for CASSVVAGYNEQFF.

Many counts were recorded for this clonotype. The genes are TRBV14 and TRBJ2-3, with a possible D match to TRBD2 (6 bases). The CDR3 has 16 residues. The ends were cut back, 4 bases at V and 2 bases at J, with 16 bases in the middle. Germline CDR1 is SGHDN and CDR2 is FVKESK. The CDR3 loop is CASSPWTGEITDTQYF. As DNA, the CDR3 is TGTGCCAGCAGCCCATGGACGGGGGAGATCACAGATACGCAGTATTTT.

The genes are TRBV2 and TRBJ1-4, with D unclear. Germline loops: CDR1 SNHLY, CDR2 FYNNEI. The CDR3 length is 14 residues. The V end was cut by 6 bases, the J end by 8 bases, with 16 bases between. CDR3 sequence reads: CASRVGGGREKLFF. The CDR3 DNA follows: TGTGCCAGCAGGGTAGGTGGAGGACGAGAAAAACTGTTTTTT.

This clonotype was counted between two and nine times. This rearrangement joins TRBV12-3 or TRBV12-4 to TRBJ2-1; TRBD2 might be the D (7 bases). CDR3 length: 14 residues. Trimming removed 6 bases at V and 10 bases at J, with 19 bases between. CDR3 residues: CASRLVGGPHEQFF. CDR3 in DNA: TGTGCCAGCAGGCTAGTGGGGGGGCCTCACGAGCAGTTCTTC.

This clonotype was counted only a few times. V is TRBV7-8 and J is TRBJ1-4; TRBD1 agrees at 12 bases. Per the germline V gene, CDR1 is SGHVS and CDR2 is FQNEAQ. CDR3 length: 20 residues. The V segment lost 5 bases and the J segment 3 bases; nucleotides outside the gene matches: 16. Written as DNA, the CDR3 is TGTGCCAGCAGCGCGTGGGGGGTTCCGGGACAGGGGGCTTCTAATGAAAAACTGTTTTTT. This encodes CASSAWGVPGQGASNEKLFF.

This clonotype was seen once. Sequence at one end of the junction differs from germline and may be a read error. The rearrangement links TRBV6-5 to TRBJ2-7, with D tentatively TRBD1 (6 bases). CDR3 length: 14 residues. Germline CDR1 and CDR2: MNHEY and SVGAGI. The CDR3 region has the DNA TGTGCCAGCAGTTACTTAGCACAGGGTAGTTCTACGCTATTC. Protein sequence: CASSYLAQGSSTLF.

Ten or more counts support this clonotype. The V call is TRBV27, the J call TRBJ2-1; 11 bases line up with TRBD2. Germline V gene data show CDR1 as MNHEY and CDR2 as SMNVEV (reference sequence). V was clipped by 5 bases and J by 5 bases; unmatched bases: 8. This CDR3 region has 16 residues. The CDR3 DNA is TGTGCCAGCAGTACACTAGCGGGGGCTACCAACAATGAGCAGTTCTTC. Translated, it gives CASSTLAGATNNEQFF.

Ten or more counts support this clonotype. The rearrangement joins TRBV11-2 to TRBJ2-7, with TRBD1 matching 12 bases. This CDR3 comprises 20 residues. The ends lost 3 bases at V and 0 bases at J; junction bases unmatched: 15. Germline CDR1 reads SGHAT; CDR2 reads FQNNGV. The CDR3 region has the DNA TGTGCCAGCAGCTTCCAATCACGGGACAGGGGGCAACAGGGCTCCTACGAGCAGTACTTC. Translating it yields CASSFQSRDRGQQGSYEQYF.

A word on this clonotype: A read error may be the cause here, since a much bigger clone is one base away. The chain joins TRBV29-1 to TRBJ2-1, with TRBD2 as a possible D gene (6 bases). The DNA end is more similar to TRBJ2-7, so the J call may be wrong. Per the germline V gene, CDR1 is SQVTM and CDR2 is ANQGSEA. This CDR3 contains 13 residues. The CDR3 here is CSGGLSSYNEQYF. The DNA of the CDR3 is TGCAGCGGGGGACTGAGCTCCTACAATGAGCAGTACTTC.

This clonotype has only a few counts. V and J are TRBV30 and TRBJ1-2; 11 bases align to TRBD1. J gave up 0 bases and V 3 bases, and 0 bases lay outside the gene matches. Germline loops: CDR1 GTSNPN, CDR2 SVGIG (reference sequence). CDR3 size: 14 residues. The CDR3 DNA is TGTGCCTGGAGGGGACAGGGGGCTAACTATGGCTACACCTTC. Translated: CAWRGQGANYGYTF.

This clonotype has more than one count but fewer than ten. The gene calls are TRBV19 and TRBJ1-2; D not certain. Germline CDR1 LNHDA, CDR2 SQIVND (reference sequence). The ends were cut back, 6 bases at V and 8 bases at J, with 13 bases in the middle. This CDR3 is 12 amino acids long. The CDR3 is CASSVGNSGYTF. CDR3 in DNA: TGTGCCAGTAGCGTGGGCAATTCGGGCTACACCTTC.

A note on this clonotype: One end of the junction is discordant with germline, which a read error may explain. The V and J genes are TRBV10-3 and TRBJ2-2, with 9 positions matching TRBD2. The CDR3 length is 16 residues. Germline V gives CDR1 ENHRY, CDR2 SYGVKD. CDR3 in DNA: TGTGCCATCAGTGAGTTTTGGACTAGCGACACCGGGGAGCCGTTTTTT. Residues: CAISEFWTSDTGEPFF.

The rearrangement uses TRBV20-1 and TRBJ2-7, with unresolved D. The V gene lost 1 base and the J gene lost 1 base, with 14 bases spanning the gap. There are 15 residues in the CDR3. Looked up from germline, CDR1 is DFQATT and CDR2 is SNEGSKA (reference sequence). The CDR3 bases are TGCAGTGCTAGAGCTCCCAGGTTAGAGTCCTACGAGCAGTACTTC. It specifies CSARAPRLESYEQYF.